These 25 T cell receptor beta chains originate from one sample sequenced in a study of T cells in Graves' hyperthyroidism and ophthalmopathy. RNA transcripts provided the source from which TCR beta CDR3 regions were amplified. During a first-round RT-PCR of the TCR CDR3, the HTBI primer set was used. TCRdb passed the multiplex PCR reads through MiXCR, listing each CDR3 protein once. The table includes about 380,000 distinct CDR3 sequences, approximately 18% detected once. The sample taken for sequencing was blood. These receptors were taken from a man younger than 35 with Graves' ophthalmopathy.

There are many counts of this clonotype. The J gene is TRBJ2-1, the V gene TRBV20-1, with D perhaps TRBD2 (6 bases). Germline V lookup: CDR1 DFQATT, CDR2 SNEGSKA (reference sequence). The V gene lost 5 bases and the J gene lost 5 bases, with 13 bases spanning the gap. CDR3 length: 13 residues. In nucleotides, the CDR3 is TGCAGTGCTCCGGGGACTGGCCACAATGAGCAGTTCTTC. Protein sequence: CSAPGTGHNEQFF.

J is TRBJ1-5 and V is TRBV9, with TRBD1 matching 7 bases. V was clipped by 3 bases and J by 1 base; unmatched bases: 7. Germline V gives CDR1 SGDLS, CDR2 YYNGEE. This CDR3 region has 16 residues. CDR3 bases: TGTGCCAGCAGCGAGGGGACGGGACAGAGCAATCAGCCCCAGCATTTT. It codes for CASSEGTGQSNQPQHF.

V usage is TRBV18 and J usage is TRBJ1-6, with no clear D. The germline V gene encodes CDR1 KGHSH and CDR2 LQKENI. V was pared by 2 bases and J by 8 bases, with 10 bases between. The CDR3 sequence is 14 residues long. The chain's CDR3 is CASSPARDYSPLHF. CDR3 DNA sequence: TGTGCCAGCTCACCAGCCAGAGACTATTCACCCCTCCACTTT. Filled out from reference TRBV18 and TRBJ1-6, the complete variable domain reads NAGVMQNPRHLVRRRGQEARLRCSPMKGHSHVYWYRQLPEEGLKFMVYLQKENIIDESGMPKERFSAEFPKEGPSILRIQQVVRGDSAAYFCASSPARDYSPLHFGNGTRLTVT.

The CDR3 is CASSQKQAPSSPLHF. The CDR3 nucleotides are TGCGCCAGCAGCCAGAAACAGGCGCCGAGTTCACCCCTCCACTTT. V and J are TRBV5-1 and TRBJ1-6, with D possibly TRBD1 on 5 matching bases. In germline, CDR1 is SGHRS, CDR2 YFSETQ. Trimming cost V 4 bases and J 9 bases, with 17 bases left between them. The CDR3 spans 15 residues. The whole variable domain, filled in from reference TRBV5-1 and TRBJ1-6, reads KAGVTQTPRYLIKTRGQQVTLSCSPISGHRSVSWYQQTPGQGLQFLFEYFSETQRNKGNFPGRFSGRQFSNSRSEMNVSTLELGDSALYLCASSQKQAPSSPLHFGNGTRLTVT.

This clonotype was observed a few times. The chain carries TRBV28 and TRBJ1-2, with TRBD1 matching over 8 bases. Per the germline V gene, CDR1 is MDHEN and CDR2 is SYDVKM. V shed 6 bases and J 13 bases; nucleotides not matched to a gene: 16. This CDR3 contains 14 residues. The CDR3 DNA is TGTGCCAGCAGCTTAACAGGGGGAGGTAGGATGGGCACCTTC. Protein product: CASSLTGGGRMGTF.

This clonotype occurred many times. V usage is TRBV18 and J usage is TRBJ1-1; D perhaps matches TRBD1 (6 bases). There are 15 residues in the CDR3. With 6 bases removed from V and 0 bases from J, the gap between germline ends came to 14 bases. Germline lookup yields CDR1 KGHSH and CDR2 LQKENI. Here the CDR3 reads CASSPAGHLNTEAFF. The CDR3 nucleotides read TGTGCCAGCTCGCCAGCGGGACACCTGAACACTGAAGCTTTCTTT.

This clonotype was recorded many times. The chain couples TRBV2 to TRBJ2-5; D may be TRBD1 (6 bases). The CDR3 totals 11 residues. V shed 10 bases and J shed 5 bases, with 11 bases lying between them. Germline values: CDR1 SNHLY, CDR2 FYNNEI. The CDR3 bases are TGTGCCACCAGGGGCGGGGAGACCCAGTACTTC. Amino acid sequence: CATRGGETQYF.

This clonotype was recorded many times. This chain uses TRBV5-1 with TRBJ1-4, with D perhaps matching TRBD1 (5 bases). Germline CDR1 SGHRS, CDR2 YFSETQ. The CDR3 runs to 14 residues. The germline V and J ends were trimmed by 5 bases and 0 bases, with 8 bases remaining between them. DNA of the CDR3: TGCGCCAGCAGAGTGACAGCAACTAATGAAAAACTGTTTTTT. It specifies CASRVTATNEKLFF.

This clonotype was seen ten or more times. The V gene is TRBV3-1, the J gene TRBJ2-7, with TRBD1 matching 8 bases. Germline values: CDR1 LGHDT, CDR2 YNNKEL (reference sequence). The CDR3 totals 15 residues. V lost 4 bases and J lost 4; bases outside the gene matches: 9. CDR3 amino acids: CASSPLGTGDYEQYF. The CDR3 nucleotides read TGTGCCAGCAGCCCACTCGGGACAGGAGATTACGAGCAGTACTTC.

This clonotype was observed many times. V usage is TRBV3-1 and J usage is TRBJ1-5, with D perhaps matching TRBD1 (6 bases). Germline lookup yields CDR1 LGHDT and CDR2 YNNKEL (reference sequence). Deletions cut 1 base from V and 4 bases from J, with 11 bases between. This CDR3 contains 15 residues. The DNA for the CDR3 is TGTGCCAGCAGCCAAGGATCAGGGGAGAATCAGCCCCAGCATTTT. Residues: CASSQGSGENQPQHF.

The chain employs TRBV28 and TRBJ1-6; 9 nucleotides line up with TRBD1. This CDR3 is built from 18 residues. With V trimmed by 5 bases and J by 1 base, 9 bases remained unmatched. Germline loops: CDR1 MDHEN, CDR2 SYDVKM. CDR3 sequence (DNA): TGTGCCAGCAGTCGCCCCGGGACAGGGATGTCCTATAATTCACCCCTCCACTTT. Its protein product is CASSRPGTGMSYNSPLHF.

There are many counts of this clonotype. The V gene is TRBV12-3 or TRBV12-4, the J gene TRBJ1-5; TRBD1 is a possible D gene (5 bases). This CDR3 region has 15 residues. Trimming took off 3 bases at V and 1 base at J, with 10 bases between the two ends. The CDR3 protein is CASSFSAGSNQPQHF. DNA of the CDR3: TGTGCCAGCAGTTTCAGTGCAGGGAGCAATCAGCCCCAGCATTTT.

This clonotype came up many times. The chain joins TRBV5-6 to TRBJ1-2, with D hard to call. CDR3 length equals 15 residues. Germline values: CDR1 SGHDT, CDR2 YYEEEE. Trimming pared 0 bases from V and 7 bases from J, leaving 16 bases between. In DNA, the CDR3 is TGTGCCAGCAGCTTGGAAGTCGGGATAACTCGTGGCTACACCTTC. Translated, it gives CASSLEVGITRGYTF.

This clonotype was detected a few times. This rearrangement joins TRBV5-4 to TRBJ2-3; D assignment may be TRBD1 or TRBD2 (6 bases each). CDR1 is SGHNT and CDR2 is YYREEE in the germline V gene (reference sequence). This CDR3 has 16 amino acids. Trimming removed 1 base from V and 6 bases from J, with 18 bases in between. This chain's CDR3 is CASSLTGAPWVDTQYF. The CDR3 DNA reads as TGTGCCAGCAGCTTGACGGGGGCCCCGTGGGTGGATACGCAGTATTTT.

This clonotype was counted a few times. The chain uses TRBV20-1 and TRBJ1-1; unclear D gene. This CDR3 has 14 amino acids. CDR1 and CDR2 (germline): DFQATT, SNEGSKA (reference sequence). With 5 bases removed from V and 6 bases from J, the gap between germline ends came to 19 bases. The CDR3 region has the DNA TGCAGTGCTTCCACAGAACTCCTCGCCGCTGAAGCTTTCTTT. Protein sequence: CSASTELLAAEAFF.

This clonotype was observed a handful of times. DNA of the CDR3: TGCAGTGCCATCTCCGGGACAGTCCACTACGAGCAGTACTTC. The encoded protein is CSAISGTVHYEQYF. V usage is TRBV20-1 and J usage is TRBJ2-7; 7 positions match TRBD1. V was clipped by 6 bases and J by 3 bases; unmatched bases: 11. The CDR3 is 14 amino acids. Germline assignment: CDR1 DFQATT and CDR2 SNEGSKA (reference sequence).

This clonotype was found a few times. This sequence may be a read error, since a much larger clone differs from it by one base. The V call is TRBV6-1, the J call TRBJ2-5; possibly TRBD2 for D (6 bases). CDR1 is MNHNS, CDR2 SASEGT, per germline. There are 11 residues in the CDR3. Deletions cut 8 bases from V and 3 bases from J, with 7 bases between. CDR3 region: CASSGEETQYF. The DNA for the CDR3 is TGTGCCAGCTCGGGGGAAGAGACCCAGTACTTC.

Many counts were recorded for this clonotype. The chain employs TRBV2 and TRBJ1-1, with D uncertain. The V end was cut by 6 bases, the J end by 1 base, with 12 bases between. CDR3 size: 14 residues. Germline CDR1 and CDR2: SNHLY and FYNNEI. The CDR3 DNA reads TGTGCCAGCAGCCCTGTTAAGGGGAACACTGAAGCTTTCTTT. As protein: CASSPVKGNTEAFF.

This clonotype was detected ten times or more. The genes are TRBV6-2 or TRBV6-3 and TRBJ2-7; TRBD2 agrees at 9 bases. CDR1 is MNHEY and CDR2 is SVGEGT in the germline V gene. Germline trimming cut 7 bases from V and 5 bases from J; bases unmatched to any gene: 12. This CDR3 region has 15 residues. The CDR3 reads CASTLPGTSWDEQYF. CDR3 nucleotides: TGTGCCAGCACCCTCCCCGGGACTAGCTGGGACGAGCAGTACTTC.

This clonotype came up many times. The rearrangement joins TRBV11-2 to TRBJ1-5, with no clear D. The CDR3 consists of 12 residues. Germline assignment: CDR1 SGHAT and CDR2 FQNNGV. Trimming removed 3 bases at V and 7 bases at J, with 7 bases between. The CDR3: CASSFLGQPQHF. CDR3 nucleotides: TGTGCCAGCAGCTTCCTTGGACAGCCCCAGCATTTT.

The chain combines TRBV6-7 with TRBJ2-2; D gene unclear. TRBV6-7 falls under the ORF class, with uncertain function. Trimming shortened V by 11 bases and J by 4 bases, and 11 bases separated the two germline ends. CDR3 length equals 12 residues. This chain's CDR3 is CACRPVTGELFF. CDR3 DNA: TGTGCCTGCCGACCTGTCACCGGGGAGCTGTTTTTT.

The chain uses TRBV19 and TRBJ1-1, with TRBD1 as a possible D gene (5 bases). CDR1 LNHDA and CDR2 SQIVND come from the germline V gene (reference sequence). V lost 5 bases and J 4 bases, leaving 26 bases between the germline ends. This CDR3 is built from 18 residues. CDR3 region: CASSLRAAEGRGPTEAFF. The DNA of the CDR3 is TGTGCCAGTAGTCTCCGGGCGGCAGAGGGACGGGGCCCCACTGAAGCTTTCTTT.

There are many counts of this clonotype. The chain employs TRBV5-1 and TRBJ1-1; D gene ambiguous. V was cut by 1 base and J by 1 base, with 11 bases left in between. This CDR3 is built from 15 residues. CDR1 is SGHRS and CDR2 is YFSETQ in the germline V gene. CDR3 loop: CASSLLGGKNTEAFF. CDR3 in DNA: TGCGCCAGCAGCTTGCTTGGTGGCAAGAACACTGAAGCTTTCTTT.

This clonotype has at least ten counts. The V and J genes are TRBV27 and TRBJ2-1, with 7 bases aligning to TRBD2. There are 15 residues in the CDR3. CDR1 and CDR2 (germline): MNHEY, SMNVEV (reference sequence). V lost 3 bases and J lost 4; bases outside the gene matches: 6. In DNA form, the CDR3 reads TGTGCCAGCAGTTTGGGTGCGGGAGAGTACAATGAGCAGTTCTTC. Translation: CASSLGAGEYNEQFF.

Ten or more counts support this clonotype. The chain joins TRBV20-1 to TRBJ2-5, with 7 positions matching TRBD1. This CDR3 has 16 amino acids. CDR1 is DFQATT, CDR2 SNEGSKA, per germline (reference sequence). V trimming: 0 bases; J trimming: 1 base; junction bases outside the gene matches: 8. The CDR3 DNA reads TGCAGTGCTAGAGAGGTCAGGGGGACCCCCCAAGAGACCCAGTACTTC. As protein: CSAREVRGTPQETQYF.